This entry concerns a single T cell receptor beta chain. No cognate antigen has been identified for it. No base qualities exist here, and no much larger clone lies one base off it. The collaborating institutions used their own protocols to collect whole blood in K2EDTA tubes. For TCRbeta analysis, collaborators shipped samples in one of three forms: frozen whole blood, isolated PBMCs, or DNA extracted from either of those sample types. The CDR3 numbers 17 residues from cysteine through phenylalanine. Only CDR3 DNA is held: 51 bases, read in frame from base 1. The germline ends are 18 bases apart after V is trimmed by 0 bases and J by 6 bases. From a lookup of the germline V gene (reference sequence), CDR1 and CDR2 are LNHNV and YYDKDF. The sample belongs to a study of blood T cell repertoires in COVID-19 (dated by TCRdb to 2020 to 2022). The study in broad terms: Collaborator samples came from the United States, Italy and Spain and covered acute and convalescent phases of COVID-19. The material from the prospective study consisted of cDNA or gDNA derived from T cells, B-cell-depleted T cells, or PBMCs. The sample metadata nearly always contained a de-identified subject ID, COVID-19 status, age in years and sex. Deeply sampled blood TCRbeta repertoires from subjects exposed to, actively infected with, or recovered from COVID-19 were included in the dataset. The repertoires were made available in a free public database intended to serve as a resource for research on the immune response to SARS-CoV-2. The samples were drawn from the first 160 participants of the ongoing ImmuneRACE study and from over a thousand subjects provided by 6 global collaborators. Where available, HLA class I and class II types were taken from metadata supplied by the sample provider and were not determined by assay-based typing.

Overall study results and their limits: The quantity of clinical and demographic metadata differed by source and by participant and was supplied without curation.

TCRbeta CDR3 regions were amplified from genomic DNA using the immunoSEQ Assay, a bias-controlled multiplex PCR. On the study's bioinformatics: Nucleated cell counts per sample were estimated from amplification of reference gene primers within the assay. To quantify the absolute abundance of each unique TCRbeta CDR3 rearrangement, sequence reads were collapsed and filtered. For each sample, productive Simpson clonality was calculated as the square root of Simpson's diversity index across productive rearrangements. Entries here come from immuneACCESS through TCRdb and include only in-frame sequences with V and J called. Some clones fail to appear in such tables; in the studies checked, an unresolved V gene covers under half of the shortfall, and the cause of the remainder is unknown. D and trimming were read from the DNA, whereas the V and J calls and clone size are those reported in that table. The sample table contains under 250,000 clones; only one count was recorded for approximately 88% of them. About 27% of the sample is taken by the ten largest.

The sample consisted of peripheral blood. The TCR originated in a man in his forties with acute or convalescent COVID-19. The sequence joins TRBV15 to TRBJ2-1; no D segment can be confidently identified. The encoded CDR3 is CATSRDGARIVGNEQFF. The sequenced DNA is TGTGCCACCAGCAGAGATGGAGCTCGAATCGTGGGCAATGAGCAGTTCTTC.